This paragraph reports one T cell receptor (beta chain). This clonotype was picked up a small number of times. Its antigen is not yet known. Nothing much larger sits one base from this clone, and base qualities are not available. Library construction relied on PCR. The listed sequencing device is Illumina HiSeq 2500. To reduce PCR and sequencing biases, unique molecular identifiers were built into the TCR beta cDNA libraries. Some 500,000 cDNA molecules were obtained per 1 to 10 million input T cells, so each molecule approximated one T cell. The patient libraries were prepared and sequenced with the same protocol used for the earlier healthy control dataset. Samples belonging to the same batch were prepared together, multiplexed and sequenced on a shared HiSeq lane. As for the authors' bioinformatics: Raw barcoded reads were processed with MIGEC, discarding single-read molecular identifier groups before consensus assembly and CDR3 extraction. VDJtools was used for post-analysis of the clonotype tables, and diversity was normalized by down-sampling every dataset to the size of the smallest sample. To correct batch-related cross-sample contamination, repertoire overlap clustering matched CDR3 amino acid sequences but not nucleotide sequences. TCRdb's own reprocessing of the public reads used fastp at Q25 and MiXCR and kept productive beta chains. Records with the same CDR3 protein are collapsed into one entry carrying the most frequent genes and DNA. These V and J calls derive from TCRdb rather than the authors' analysis. The sample table records about 770,000 distinct CDR3 sequences; just over 45% of these occur just once. Jointly, the top ten make up approximately 5% of the sample.

The data derive from a study of post-analysis software for immune sequencing data (dated by TCRdb to 2014 to 2015). Looking at the study overall: Disease courses on record covered relapsing-remitting, secondary progressive and progressive-relapsing multiple sclerosis, though some patients had no subtype annotation. The patient repertoires were set against under 13 previously published healthy control repertoires from donors whose ages ranged from about 6 to 27 years. A subset of samples was prepared in parallel using single-end sample barcoding, then pooled and co-amplified after Illumina adapter ligation.

TCR beta repertoires were profiled from peripheral blood of 13 young patients with multiple sclerosis to demonstrate the VDJtools post-analysis software. The multiple sclerosis patients were children and adolescents ranging in age from about 6 to 17 years. From the cysteine up to the phenylalanine, the CDR3 has a length of 16 residues. Only the CDR3 portion is preserved as DNA: 48 bases, with reading frame beginning at the first base. V is cut back by 0 bases and J by 5 bases, with 12 bases in the junction unmatched. CDR1 and CDR2 (DFQATT, SNEGSKA) derive from the germline V gene (reference sequence). Findings and caveats that apply to the study as a whole: The control group was slightly older than the multiple sclerosis patient group. Direct clustering with F measure showed strong co-clustering of samples prepared in the same batch, prompting a batch-effect correction. Patients showed significantly higher frequencies than controls for a few TRBV segments, among them TRBV5-6, TRBV5-1 and TRBV20-1. Multiple sclerosis patients had significantly lower normalized Chao1 diversity than controls, a result that suggests substantial peripheral T-cell clonal expansion.

The chain uses TRBV20-1 and TRBJ2-5, and TRBD2 matches 7 of the central bases. Material: blood. The source of this sequence is a girl aged 10 to 17 with multiple sclerosis. The CDR3 protein is CSARDLGGWHYETQYF. The bases are TGCAGTGCTAGAGATCTGGGGGGGTGGCATTACGAGACCCAGTACTTC.